This is a list of T cell receptor beta chains from one sample in a study of blood T cell repertoires in COVID-19. The method was immunoSEQ multiplex PCR; TCRdb's version includes in-frame clones alone and lacks a portion of them. The data contain 90,000 to 150,000 clones, about 90% of them singletons. The sequenced material came from peripheral blood. The receptors here all came from a human donor in a cohort sampled during active COVID-19. CDR3s include the opening cysteine and the closing phenylalanine or tryptophan. Fields, in order: D gene, J gene, clone size, V gene, CDR3 protein, CDR3 DNA. The D gene is left open where the match is weak. The listing skips clone size in some rows; elsewhere it reads once, few, many or a size class.

>TRBD1|TRBJ1-1|.|TRBV19
CASSPMGPGQGATEAFF
TGTGCCAGTAGTCCCATGGGGCCGGGGCAGGGGGCTACTGAAGCTTTCTTT
>.|TRBJ2-1|.|TRBV5-1
CASSLSSGNEQFF
TGCGCCAGCAGCTTGTCATCAGGCAATGAGCAGTTCTTC
>TRBD2|TRBJ2-5|.|TRBV5-1
CASSPGTRMGETQYF
TGCGCCAGCAGCCCCGGGACTAGGATGGGAGAGACCCAGTACTTC
>TRBD2|TRBJ2-1|.|TRBV19
CASTNTGGAYNEQFF
TGTGCCAGTACCAACACGGGAGGGGCCTACAATGAGCAGTTCTTC
>.|TRBJ1-2|.|TRBV10-2
CASEGGETANYGYTF
TGCGCCAGCGAGGGGGGGGAAACCGCTAACTATGGCTACACCTTC
>.|TRBJ2-2|.|TRBV20-1
CSASQVNTGELFF
TGCAGTGCTAGTCAGGTTAACACCGGGGAGCTGTTTTTT
>TRBD1|TRBJ2-3|.|TRBV28
CASGEDRVPYTQYF
TGTGCCAGCGGGGAGGACAGGGTCCCATATACGCAGTATTTT
>.|TRBJ2-3|.|TRBV2
CASSEAWRDTQYF
TGTGCCAGCAGTGAAGCGTGGAGGGATACGCAGTATTTT
>TRBD1|TRBJ1-2|.|TRBV5-1
CASSRTGEGGQGYTF
TGCGCCAGCAGCCGCACAGGGGAAGGGGGACAGGGCTACACCTTC
>.|TRBJ2-1|.|TRBV12-3/TRBV12-4
CASSLERDEQFF
TGTGCCAGCAGTTTAGAGAGGGATGAGCAGTTCTTC
>.|TRBJ2-5|.|TRBV11-2
CASSFGGAETQYF
TGTGCCAGCAGCTTTGGGGGGGCTGAGACCCAGTACTTC
>TRBD2|TRBJ2-3|.|TRBV27
CASSSVVLAGGPRTDTQYF
TGTGCCAGCAGTTCCGTTGTACTAGCGGGGGGGCCTCGCACAGATACGCAGTATTTT
>TRBD2|TRBJ2-1|.|TRBV6-5
CASSYPGTSGYNEQFF
TGTGCCAGCAGTTACCCCGGGACTAGCGGCTACAATGAGCAGTTCTTC
>.|TRBJ2-7|few|TRBV6-5
CASRQGSYEQYF
TGTGCCAGCAGGCAGGGGTCCTACGAGCAGTACTTC
>TRBD2|TRBJ2-1|.|TRBV18
CASSPGRASGTYNEQFF
TGTGCCAGCTCACCAGGGAGGGCTAGCGGAACCTACAATGAGCAGTTCTTC
>.|TRBJ1-2|.|TRBV6-4
CASSATGNRGYTF
TGTGCCAGCAGTGCAACAGGGAATCGGGGCTACACCTTC
>.|TRBJ2-7|.|TRBV11-2
CASRNKYGEQSSYEQYF
TGTGCCAGCAGGAATAAATACGGGGAACAGTCCTCCTACGAGCAGTACTTC
>TRBD2|TRBJ2-1|.|TRBV10-3
CAISGSSGNEQFF
TGTGCCATCAGTGGGTCTAGCGGGAATGAGCAGTTCTTC
>TRBD1|TRBJ2-7|.|TRBV18
CASSRQGYDEQYF
TGTGCCAGCTCACGACAGGGGTACGACGAGCAGTACTTC
>TRBD2|TRBJ2-3|.|TRBV15
CATSRVAGDLGGTQYF
TGTGCCACCAGCAGAGTAGCGGGGGATCTCGGCGGTACGCAGTATTTT
>TRBD2|TRBJ2-1|.|TRBV7-7
CASSSGTTNEQFF
TGTGCCAGCAGCTCCGGGACTACCAATGAGCAGTTCTTC
>.|TRBJ2-5|.|TRBV15
CATSRIPGETQYF
TGTGCCACCAGCAGAATCCCGGGGGAGACCCAGTACTTC
>TRBD2|TRBJ2-7|few|TRBV7-9
CASSPQGGSSQEQYF
TGTGCCAGCAGCCCCCAGGGCGGGAGCTCTCAGGAGCAGTACTTC
>.|TRBJ2-7|.|TRBV27
CASSFRDTQGHEQYF
TGTGCCAGCAGTTTTCGGGACACCCAAGGTCACGAGCAGTACTTC
>.|TRBJ1-2|once|TRBV7-9
CASSAADSPGSGYTF
TGTGCCAGCAGCGCAGCGGACAGCCCGGGGAGTGGCTACACCTTC
>.|TRBJ1-6|.|TRBV15
CASKGDYNSPLHF
TGTGCCAGTAAGGGGGACTATAATTCACCCCTCCACTTT
>.|TRBJ2-1|.|TRBV7-9
CASSLQDSYNEQFF
TGTGCCAGCAGCTTACAGGACAGCTACAATGAGCAGTTCTTC
>TRBD1|TRBJ2-1|.|TRBV28
CASKGRGLEEQFF
TGTGCCAGCAAGGGCAGGGGGCTGGAGGAGCAGTTCTTC
>TRBD1|TRBJ1-5|.|TRBV5-1
CASSLGQGGQPQHF
TGCGCCAGCAGCTTGGGGCAGGGGGGACAGCCCCAGCATTTT
>TRBD1|TRBJ2-7|.|TRBV6-5
CASSYSRTGGSYEQYF
TGTGCCAGCAGTTACTCCCGGACAGGGGGCTCCTACGAGCAGTACTTC
>.|TRBJ1-3|.|TRBV19
CASTVQDDSGNTIYF
TGTGCCAGTACCGTACAGGACGACTCTGGAAACACCATATATTTT
>TRBD2|TRBJ2-3|once|TRBV5-1
CASSFPRGVSTDTQYF
TGCGCCAGCAGCTTTCCCCGGGGGGTGAGCACAGATACGCAGTATTTT
>.|TRBJ2-7|.|TRBV5-7
CASSYSNRGGYEQYF
TGTGCCAGCAGCTATAGTAACAGGGGAGGATACGAGCAGTACTTC
>TRBD2|TRBJ2-1|.|TRBV28
CASSFGGTTSYEQFF
TGTGCCAGCAGTTTTGGGGGGACTACCTCCTATGAGCAGTTCTTC
>TRBD1|TRBJ1-2|.|TRBV3-1/TRBV3-2
CASSQRQGGDDGYTF
TGTGCCAGCAGCCAGAGACAGGGGGGCGATGATGGCTACACCTTC
>TRBD2|TRBJ2-1|.|TRBV10-1
CASSESRASGGNEQFF
TGCGCCAGCAGTGAGTCGCGGGCTAGCGGGGGCAATGAGCAGTTCTTC
>.|TRBJ2-2|.|TRBV18
CASSSELGTGELFF
TGTGCCAGCTCATCGGAGTTGGGGACTGGGGAGCTGTTTTTT